Listed below are T cell receptor beta chains from one sample, sequenced in a study of T cells after yellow fever vaccination. TCRdb independently ran MiXCR on the 5' RACE reads; one entry per CDR3 protein. This sample has around 47,000 distinct CDR3 sequences, with about 7% found just once. Material: CD8+ T cells not binding an NS4B(214-222) dextramer, sorted from PBMCs, obtained 45 days after the yellow fever booster vaccination. These TCRs come from a man aged 30 to 39 who received the YFV17D yellow fever vaccine. CDR3s include the opening cysteine and the closing phenylalanine or tryptophan. The order of the fields is clone size, D gene, J gene, V gene, CDR3 protein, CDR3 DNA. A D gene is named only where the DNA matches it firmly. Size is omitted from some rows. Given values are once, few, many or a class for expanded clones.

>many|.|TRBJ1-4|TRBV3-1
CASSHPSGTWNEKLFF
TGTGCCAGCAGCCACCCGTCCGGGACTTGGAATGAAAAACTGTTTTTT
>many|.|TRBJ2-7|TRBV14
CASSQGGSFEQYF
TGTGCCAGCAGCCAGGGGGGTTCCTTCGAGCAGTACTTC
>few|.|TRBJ2-2|TRBV9
CAGGTGAGELFF
TGTGCCGGGGGGACGGGGGCCGGGGAGCTGTTTTTT
>many|TRBD2|TRBJ2-2|TRBV4-3
CASSIRGGGSNTGELFF
TGCGCCAGCAGTATCCGCGGGGGAGGTTCGAACACCGGGGAGCTGTTTTTT
>many|.|TRBJ2-3|TRBV20-1
CSASDRFTSTDTQYF
TGCAGTGCTAGTGACCGATTCACTAGCACAGATACGCAGTATTTT
>few|TRBD2|TRBJ2-1|TRBV28
CASSTQDGLAGYNEQFF
TGTGCCAGCAGTACCCAGGATGGACTAGCGGGTTACAATGAGCAGTTCTTC
>.|.|TRBJ2-5|TRBV30
CAWTQVKETQYF
TGTGCCTGGACTCAGGTTAAAGAGACCCAGTACTTC
>few|TRBD2|TRBJ2-1|TRBV19
CASSHSGPYNEQFF
TGTGCCAGTAGCCATAGCGGGCCATACAATGAGCAGTTCTTC
>many|TRBD2|TRBJ2-1|TRBV24-1
CATSDPRGTSGIYHEQFF
TGTGCCACCAGTGATCCTCGGGGGACTAGCGGGATATATCATGAGCAGTTCTTC
>many|.|TRBJ1-1|TRBV9
CASSRYLNTEAFF
TGTGCCAGCAGCCGTTACTTAAACACTGAAGCTTTCTTT
>many|TRBD1|TRBJ2-1|TRBV27
CASSFDRGDYNEQFF
TGTGCCAGCAGTTTCGACAGGGGGGATTACAATGAGCAGTTCTTC
>.|TRBD1|TRBJ2-2|TRBV5-6
CASSFGDRNTGELFF
TGTGCCAGCAGCTTCGGGGACAGGAACACCGGGGAGCTGTTTTTT
>many|.|TRBJ2-7|TRBV7-8
CASSLVDSYEQYF
TGTGCCAGCAGCTTAGTTGACTCCTACGAGCAGTACTTC
>many|.|TRBJ2-5|TRBV6-2/TRBV6-3
CASSYSPTETQYF
TGTGCCAGCAGTTACTCCCCAACGGAGACCCAGTACTTC
>many|.|TRBJ2-3|TRBV7-2
CASSYLTDTQYF
TGTGCCAGCAGCTACCTCACAGATACGCAGTATTTT